The next 26 T cell receptor beta chains were all read from a single sample in a study of blood T cell repertoires in COVID-19. Clones were read by immunoSEQ multiplex PCR, and TCRdb kept only the in-frame ones, dropping some. The table records some 220,000 clones, over 75% of them present only once. Material: peripheral blood. These receptors were obtained from a man aged 50 to 59 with COVID-19, enrolled during active disease.

The chain is built from TRBV11-2 and TRBJ2-3; weak D call: TRBD1 (6 bases). Trimming stripped 0 bases from V and 5 bases from J, with 21 bases between. This CDR3 comprises 18 residues. Germline V lookup: CDR1 SGHAT, CDR2 FQNNGV. CDR3 nucleotides: TGTGCCAGCAGCTTAGACCGGGTCAGGGGCGCAGTGGAAGATACGCAGTATTTT. As protein: CASSLDRVRGAVEDTQYF. The complete variable domain, with remaining parts taken from reference TRBV11-2 and TRBJ2-3, reads EAGVAQSPRYKIIEKRQSVAFWCNPISGHATLYWYQQILGQGPKLLIQFQNNGVVDDSQLPKDRFSAERLKGVDSTLKIQPAKLEDSAVYLCASSLDRVRGAVEDTQYFGPGTRLTVL.

The chain recombines TRBV3-1 (or the pseudogene TRBV3-2) with TRBJ2-1, with 12 bases aligning to TRBD2. The CDR3 contains 15 residues. Trimming at V came to 6 bases and at J to 7 bases, leaving 7 bases not matched to a gene. CDR1 LGHDT and CDR2 YNNKEL come from the germline V gene (reference sequence). This chain's CDR3 is CASRLTSGGRNEQFF. The CDR3 coding sequence is TGTGCCAGCAGGTTGACTAGCGGGGGCCGGAATGAGCAGTTCTTC.

V usage is TRBV5-4 and J usage is TRBJ2-2; tentative D call: TRBD1 (5 bases). There are 15 residues in the CDR3. V gave up 4 bases and J gave up 0 bases, with 10 bases separating them. Germline-derived CDR1 and CDR2 are SGHNT and YYREEE (reference sequence). DNA of the CDR3: TGTGCCAGCAGCCCAGGGTTCGCGAACACCGGGGAGCTGTTTTTT. Its protein is CASSPGFANTGELFF. Full variable domain (missing parts from reference TRBV5-4 and TRBJ2-2): ETGVTQSPTHLIKTRGQQVTLRCSSQSGHNTVSWYQQALGQGPQFIFQYYREEENGRGNFPPRFSGLQFPNYSSELNVNALELDDSALYLCASSPGFANTGELFFGEGSRLTVL.

V is TRBV6-5 and J is TRBJ2-5; 10 nucleotides align to TRBD1. The ends lost 4 bases at V and 4 bases at J; junction bases unmatched: 6. The germline gives CDR1 MNHEY, CDR2 SVGAGI. The CDR3 sequence is 15 residues long. The chain's CDR3 is CASSSGTGVSETQYF. In nucleotides, the CDR3 is TGTGCCAGCAGTTCCGGGACAGGGGTTTCAGAGACCCAGTACTTC.

The chain employs TRBV5-6 and TRBJ1-2; D not certain. The germline CDR1 and CDR2 sequences are SGHDT and YYEEEE. Trimming left V 4 bases short and J 3 bases short, with 19 bases between. The CDR3 runs to 16 residues. CDR3 loop: CASSPTAAPADYGYTF. Written as DNA, the CDR3 is TGTGCCAGCAGCCCTACCGCGGCCCCAGCGGACTATGGCTACACCTTC.

The rearrangement uses TRBV4-1 and TRBJ1-5, with D perhaps TRBD1 (6 bases). V was trimmed by 5 bases and J by 2 bases, leaving 16 bases between them. Germline V gene sequence: CDR1 MGHRA, CDR2 YSYEKL. This CDR3 is 16 amino acids long. CDR3 protein: CASSSERGSGNQPQHF. The CDR3 DNA reads as TGCGCCAGCAGCTCAGAGAGGGGGTCCGGCAATCAGCCCCAGCATTTT.

The chain carries TRBV6-5 and TRBJ2-1, with 10 bases fitting TRBD2. The CDR3 is 15 amino acids. V dropped 7 bases and J dropped 10; count of bases not matched to a gene: 13. Germline V lookup: CDR1 MNHEY, CDR2 SVGAGI. This CDR3 reads CASTETSGGAGEQFF. DNA of the CDR3: TGTGCCAGCACCGAAACCAGCGGGGGGGCAGGGGAGCAGTTCTTC.

There are a few counts of this clone. The DNA of the CDR3 is TGTGCCAGCAGTGAAAGGAGGGGGCAAAATTCACCCCTCCACTTT. Translating it yields CASSERRGQNSPLHF. This chain connects TRBV25-1 to TRBJ1-6; 7 nucleotides line up with TRBD1. The germline V gene encodes CDR1 MGHDK and CDR2 SYGVNS. Trimming cost V 2 bases and J 7 bases; bases outside gene matches: 5. The length of the CDR3 is 15 residues.

This chain connects TRBV24-1 to TRBJ1-5; TRBD1 agrees at 8 bases. Germline-derived CDR1 and CDR2 are KGHDR and SFDVKD. The CDR3 consists of 14 residues. V shed 6 bases, J shed 4 bases, and the junction held 4 bases outside the gene matches. The CDR3 reads CATSRQGANQPQHF. The CDR3 DNA reads as TGTGCCACCAGTAGGCAGGGGGCAAATCAGCCCCAGCATTTT.

The chain has TRBV14 and TRBJ1-6; D is ambiguous. Germline V gene data show CDR1 as SGHDN and CDR2 as FVKESK. This CDR3 is built from 15 residues. The ends were cut back, 0 bases at V and 9 bases at J, with 12 bases in the middle. The CDR3 DNA reads TGTGCCAGCAGCCAAGATCCCAGGCTGGGTTCACCCCTCCACTTT. The encoded protein is CASSQDPRLGSPLHF.

This chain connects TRBV5-4 to TRBJ2-5; 10 positions match TRBD2. The length of the CDR3 is 16 residues. V shed 4 bases and J 0 bases; nucleotides not matched to a gene: 6. The germline V gene encodes CDR1 SGHNT and CDR2 YYREEE (reference sequence). The CDR3 loop is CASSKIAGGYQETQYF. The CDR3 DNA reads TGTGCCAGCAGCAAGATAGCGGGGGGATACCAAGAGACCCAGTACTTC.

This chain uses TRBV24-1 with TRBJ2-6, with TRBD1 matching over 9 bases. Looked up from germline, CDR1 is KGHDR and CDR2 is SFDVKD. J gave up 0 bases and V 7 bases, and 6 bases lay outside the gene matches. The CDR3 extends over 17 amino acids. CDR3 DNA sequence: TGTGCCACCAGCCTGGGACAGGGCAGCTCTGGGGCCAACGTCCTGACTTTC. It translates to CATSLGQGSSGANVLTF.

V and J are TRBV27 and TRBJ2-1; 11 bases are shared with TRBD2. Trimming took 7 bases from V and 9 from J; bases not matched to a gene: 17. CDR3 length: 17 amino acids. From germline, CDR1 is MNHEY and CDR2 SMNVEV (reference sequence). The CDR3 sequence is CASTPRASSGGAGEQFF. The CDR3 DNA sequence: TGTGCCAGCACTCCCCGGGCAAGTAGCGGGGGGGCTGGTGAGCAGTTCTTC.

The CDR3 reads CAPGPGTGAYSTDTQYF. CDR3 nucleotides: TGTGCCCCTGGACCCGGGACAGGAGCTTATAGCACAGATACGCAGTATTTT. The rearrangement joins TRBV5-8 to TRBJ2-3; TRBD1 matches 8 bases. This CDR3 has 17 amino acids. Germline CDR1 SGHTS, CDR2 YDEGEE. V lost 10 bases, J lost 0 bases, and 16 bases stayed unmatched.

The J gene is TRBJ2-2, the V gene TRBV12-3 or TRBV12-4; no reliable D call. CDR3 length: 13 amino acids. The V end lost 6 bases, the J end lost 1 base, and 6 bases lay between the germline ends. The CDR3 DNA is TGTGCCAGCAGACGACTGAACACCGGGGAGCTGTTTTTT. This codes for CASRRLNTGELFF.

The genes are TRBV5-1 and TRBJ1-1; TRBD1 matches at 10 bases. The CDR3 extends over 15 amino acids. J was trimmed by 5 bases and V by 6 bases; bases with no gene match: 10. CDR1 and CDR2 (germline): SGHRS, YFSETQ. CDR3 coding DNA: TGCGCCAGCACCTGGGGGGACAGGGGTTTTACTGAAGCTTTCTTT. This codes for CASTWGDRGFTEAFF. The full variable domain, in which reference TRBV5-1 and TRBJ1-1 provide the parts outside the CDR3, is KAGVTQTPRYLIKTRGQQVTLSCSPISGHRSVSWYQQTPGQGLQFLFEYFSETQRNKGNFPGRFSGRQFSNSRSEMNVSTLELGDSALYLCASTWGDRGFTEAFFGQGTRLTVV.

The table lists this clone with a few counts. V gene TRBV28 combines with J gene TRBJ1-1, with D maybe TRBD1 (5 bases). The CDR3 loop spans 16 amino acids. Germline V gives CDR1 MDHEN, CDR2 SYDVKM. V was cut by 10 bases and J by 9 bases, with 30 bases left in between. The CDR3: CATQKIPSYGGGKAFF. CDR3 nucleotide sequence: TGTGCCACTCAGAAAATTCCTTCGTACGGCGGGGGAAAAGCTTTCTTT.

This clone was picked up one time. The J gene is TRBJ2-2, the V gene TRBV2; weak D call: TRBD1 (5 bases). Trimming left V 0 bases short and J 5 bases short, with 13 bases between. The CDR3 is made up of 16 amino acids. Per germline, CDR1 SNHLY and CDR2 FYNNEI. This CDR3 is CASSEARGHQTGELFF. The CDR3 region has the DNA TGTGCCAGCAGTGAAGCGCGAGGACACCAGACCGGGGAGCTGTTTTTT. Based on the CDR3 plus reference TRBV2 and TRBJ2-2, the full variable domain is EPEVTQTPSHQVTQMGQEVILRCVPISNHLYFYWYRQILGQKVEFLVSFYNNEISEKSEIFDDQFSVERPDGSNFTLKIRSTKLEDSAMYFCASSEARGHQTGELFFGEGSRLTVL.

This rearrangement joins TRBV15 to TRBJ2-7; no clear D gene. Germline V gene lookup returns CDR1 LNHNV and CDR2 YYDKDF (reference sequence). This CDR3 contains 13 residues. Trimming took 2 bases from V and 1 from J, leaving 6 bases between them. CDR3 sequence reads: CATSRRSSYEQYF. In nucleotides, the CDR3 is TGTGCCACCAGCAGAAGGAGTTCCTACGAGCAGTACTTC.

The rearrangement uses TRBV18 and TRBJ2-7, with TRBD1 matching 9 bases. The CDR3 sequence is 15 residues long. Losses at the gene ends were 3 bases for V and 1 base for J; bases not matched to a gene: 4. CDR1 is KGHSH and CDR2 is LQKENI in the germline V gene. The CDR3, as DNA: TGTGCCAGCTCACCGGGACAGGGCCCTTCCTACGAGCAGTACTTC. Its protein is CASSPGQGPSYEQYF.

The chain links TRBV24-1 to TRBJ1-4; D unclear. Germline assignment: CDR1 KGHDR and CDR2 SFDVKD. V shed 3 bases and J shed 0 bases, with 4 bases lying between them. The CDR3 contains 14 residues. The CDR3 loop reads CATSDPATNEKLFF. The CDR3 bases are TGTGCCACCAGTGATCCTGCAACTAATGAAAAACTGTTTTTT.

The rearrangement links TRBV7-9 to TRBJ1-2; 12 nucleotides match TRBD1. CDR3 length equals 14 residues. Losses at the gene ends were 6 bases for V and 7 bases for J; bases not matched to a gene: 6. Germline V CDR1 and CDR2: SEHNR, FQNEAQ (reference sequence). The CDR3 nucleotides read TGTGCCAGCAGTTACGGGACAGGGGGCCGTGGCTACACCTTC. It yields the protein CASSYGTGGRGYTF.

The chain links TRBV2 to TRBJ1-2, with D maybe TRBD1 (5 bases). The CDR3 is made up of 13 amino acids. CDR1 is SNHLY and CDR2 is FYNNEI in the germline V gene. Trimming removed 6 bases at V and 4 bases at J, with 12 bases between. CDR3: CASSERRGYGYTF. As DNA, the CDR3 is TGTGCCAGCAGCGAGCGAAGGGGCTATGGCTACACCTTC.

V is TRBV10-2 and J is TRBJ1-2; TRBD1 agrees at 8 bases. This CDR3 region has 14 residues. The V segment lost 3 bases and the J segment 8 bases; nucleotides outside the gene matches: 8. Germline CDR1 and CDR2: WSHSY and SAAADI. This CDR3 reads CASSDLRTGRGYTF. As DNA, the CDR3 is TGCGCCAGCAGTGATTTGAGGACAGGGAGAGGCTACACCTTC.

About this clone: The same CDR3 also results from other DNA sequences found in this sample. The V and J genes are TRBV5-1 and TRBJ1-2, with D perhaps matching TRBD1 (6 bases). Trimming cost V 2 bases and J 6 bases, with 8 bases left between them. In germline, CDR1 is SGHRS, CDR2 YFSETQ. The CDR3 has 12 amino acids. The chain's CDR3 is CASSLQGDGYTF. The CDR3 DNA reads as TGCGCCAGCAGCTTACAGGGTGATGGCTACACCTTC.

V is TRBV5-4 and J is TRBJ1-1, with TRBD1 matching over 8 bases. CDR1 is SGHNT and CDR2 is YYREEE in the germline V gene (reference sequence). The V segment lost 2 bases and the J segment 6 bases; nucleotides outside the gene matches: 6. The CDR3 sequence is 14 residues long. This chain's CDR3 is CASSFADRGSEAFF. CDR3 nucleotide sequence: TGTGCCAGCAGCTTTGCCGACAGGGGCTCTGAAGCTTTCTTT.